This T cell receptor (beta chain) emerged from a study of T-cell reconstitution after alpha-beta-depleted transplantation in children. General study results and limits: In patients about two months after transplant, alpha-beta T cells reportedly arose from several hundred expanded graft clones. Newly generated T cells supplied most T-cell counts and diversity one year post-transplant. Diversity of TCRbeta at day 60 was high in some patients, arising from surviving recipient T cells and thymic progenitors.

A TCRbeta library incorporating unique molecular identifiers was prepared. TCRdb itself ran the PCR reads through MiXCR, one entry per CDR3 protein. The table shows 500,000 to 600,000 distinct CDR3 sequences, with about a quarter occurring only once. In this sample, this clonotype turned up once. Its antigen is unknown. This sample comprised PBMCs, obtained before TCRalphabeta/CD19-depleted stem cell transplant. This clonotype was sampled from a boy in the first two years of life with Wiskott-Aldrich syndrome, due to receive a stem cell transplant.

CDR3 DNA sequence: TGCAGTGTCCCAAGCGGGGGCAACCGGCAGTACTTC. Translated: CSVPSGGNRQYF. The chain uses TRBV20-1 and TRBJ2-4, with TRBD2 matching 8 bases. This CDR3 has 12 residues. The ends lost 7 bases at V and 13 bases at J; junction bases unmatched: 12. In germline, CDR1 is DFQATT, CDR2 SNEGSKA (reference sequence).